The rows below give T cell receptor beta chains drawn from one sample of a study of regulatory T cells in long-lasting Graves disease. TCRdb re-analysed the multiplex PCR reads in MiXCR, keeping a single row per CDR3 protein. The repertoire holds about 400,000 distinct CDR3 sequences, with less than 25% as singletons. The sample consisted of peripheral blood mononuclear cells (PBMCs), taken when the disease was refractory, from a patient treated with antithyroid drugs. The receptors were gathered from a female donor with Graves disease. Each CDR3 is given with its conserved first and last residue. Each record gives: V gene, D gene, clone size, J gene, CDR3 protein, CDR3 DNA. D genes are given only for firm matches. Size is omitted from some rows. Given values are once, few, many or a class for expanded clones.

V gene: TRBV7-9; D gene: .; clone size: once; J gene: TRBJ2-7; CDR3 protein: CASSPPSWRGARPYEQYF; CDR3 DNA: TGTGCCAGCAGCCCCCCTTCTTGGAGAGGAGCGAGGCCCTACGAGCAGTACTTC
V gene: TRBV15; D gene: TRBD1; clone size: .; J gene: TRBJ1-5; CDR3 protein: CATSSLGDRVYQPQHF; CDR3 DNA: TGTGCCACCAGCAGCCTGGGTGACAGGGTTTATCAGCCCCAGCATTTT
V gene: TRBV12-3/TRBV12-4; D gene: .; clone size: many; J gene: TRBJ2-2; CDR3 protein: CASSPYPGPGELFF; CDR3 DNA: TGTGCCAGCAGTCCCTACCCTGGCCCCGGGGAGCTGTTTTTT
V gene: TRBV28; D gene: .; clone size: many; J gene: TRBJ1-2; CDR3 protein: CASSAVNYGYTF; CDR3 DNA: TGTGCCAGCAGTGCCGTTAACTATGGCTACACCTTC
V gene: TRBV20-1; D gene: TRBD2; clone size: .; J gene: TRBJ2-5; CDR3 protein: CSARDYGRAKETQYF; CDR3 DNA: TGCAGTGCTAGAGATTACGGGAGGGCCAAAGAGACCCAGTACTTC
V gene: TRBV7-9; D gene: TRBD1; clone size: .; J gene: TRBJ2-5; CDR3 protein: CASSVNRGPGGETQYF; CDR3 DNA: TGTGCCAGCAGCGTAAACAGGGGGCCGGGGGGAGAGACCCAGTACTTC
V gene: TRBV7-9; D gene: .; clone size: .; J gene: TRBJ2-7; CDR3 protein: CAGSLSRDRDYEQYF; CDR3 DNA: TGTGCCGGCAGCTTGAGCCGGGACCGAGATTACGAGCAGTACTTC
V gene: TRBV7-9; D gene: .; clone size: .; J gene: TRBJ2-7; CDR3 protein: CASSLELGGQVLYEQYF; CDR3 DNA: TGTGCCAGCAGCTTAGAATTGGGGGGGCAGGTTCTCTACGAGCAGTACTTC
V gene: TRBV3-1; D gene: TRBD1; clone size: many; J gene: TRBJ1-6; CDR3 protein: CASSQGHPRDRYNSPLHF; CDR3 DNA: TGTGCCAGCAGCCAAGGACACCCTCGGGACAGATATAATTCACCCCTCCACTTT
V gene: TRBV20-1; D gene: TRBD1; clone size: .; J gene: TRBJ1-2; CDR3 protein: CSAKETGSGYTF; CDR3 DNA: TGCAGTGCTAAGGAGACAGGGTCTGGCTACACCTTC
V gene: TRBV19; D gene: .; clone size: .; J gene: TRBJ2-5; CDR3 protein: CASSHETSETQYF; CDR3 DNA: TGTGCCAGTAGTCACGAGACTTCGGAGACCCAGTACTTC
V gene: TRBV12-3/TRBV12-4; D gene: TRBD2; clone size: many; J gene: TRBJ2-5; CDR3 protein: CASSLVAGGPPETQYF; CDR3 DNA: TGTGCCAGCAGTTTAGTAGCGGGAGGTCCACCAGAGACCCAGTACTTC
V gene: TRBV28; D gene: .; clone size: many; J gene: TRBJ1-1; CDR3 protein: CASSLPGKGTEAFF; CDR3 DNA: TGTGCCAGCAGTTTACCCGGGAAGGGCACTGAAGCTTTCTTT
V gene: TRBV28; D gene: .; clone size: once; J gene: TRBJ1-5; CDR3 protein: CASSLRGTDWGNQPQHF; CDR3 DNA: TGTGCCAGCAGTTTACGCGGGACCGACTGGGGCAATCAGCCCCAGCATTTT
V gene: TRBV2; D gene: .; clone size: few; J gene: TRBJ1-2; CDR3 protein: CASREQGSFRYGYTF; CDR3 DNA: TGTGCCAGCAGGGAACAGGGTTCCTTTAGGTATGGCTACACCTTC
V gene: TRBV7-2; D gene: TRBD1; clone size: few; J gene: TRBJ1-1; CDR3 protein: CASSGEGTALYTEAFF; CDR3 DNA: TGTGCCAGCAGCGGAGAAGGGACAGCCCTGTACACTGAAGCTTTCTTT
V gene: TRBV30; D gene: TRBD1; clone size: few; J gene: TRBJ1-4; CDR3 protein: CAWSVFITGGAREEKLFF; CDR3 DNA: TGTGCCTGGAGTGTTTTTATTACAGGGGGAGCTCGTGAAGAAAAACTGTTTTTT
V gene: TRBV30; D gene: TRBD1; clone size: few; J gene: TRBJ1-2; CDR3 protein: CAWSVREGARGYTF; CDR3 DNA: TGTGCCTGGAGTGTACGGGAGGGGGCGCGAGGCTACACCTTC
V gene: TRBV6-1; D gene: TRBD1; clone size: .; J gene: TRBJ2-2; CDR3 protein: CASSEHRGLGGELFF; CDR3 DNA: TGTGCCAGCAGTGAACACAGGGGGCTTGGCGGGGAGCTGTTTTTT
V gene: TRBV2; D gene: TRBD2; clone size: few; J gene: TRBJ2-2; CDR3 protein: CASSDWVASGRAADTGELFF; CDR3 DNA: TGTGCCAGCAGTGATTGGGTGGCTAGCGGGAGGGCGGCAGACACCGGGGAGCTGTTTTTT
V gene: TRBV28; D gene: .; clone size: many; J gene: TRBJ2-7; CDR3 protein: CASSLDPVSYEQYF; CDR3 DNA: TGTGCCAGCAGTTTAGATCCAGTTTCCTACGAGCAGTACTTC
V gene: TRBV7-8; D gene: TRBD1; clone size: .; J gene: TRBJ2-1; CDR3 protein: CASSYGTADNEQFF; CDR3 DNA: TGTGCCAGCAGCTACGGGACAGCTGACAATGAGCAGTTCTTC
V gene: TRBV27; D gene: TRBD1; clone size: .; J gene: TRBJ1-4; CDR3 protein: CASRAGGIEKLFF; CDR3 DNA: TGTGCCAGCAGGGCAGGGGGGATCGAAAAACTGTTTTTT
V gene: TRBV19; D gene: .; clone size: few; J gene: TRBJ2-7; CDR3 protein: CASSIADQPGPYEQYF; CDR3 DNA: TGTGCCAGTAGTATTGCGGACCAGCCCGGACCTTACGAGCAGTACTTC